This T cell receptor (beta chain) was found in a study of human CD8 memory T cell subsets. Investigators built TCR beta libraries using UMI-labeled 5' RACE. After re-calling the 5' RACE reads, TCRdb lists one entry per CDR3 protein, DNA absent. The sample yields several thousand distinct CDR3 sequences, of which the top ten take up roughly a sixth. CDR3 length equals 15 residues. CDR1 is SEHNR and CDR2 is FQNEAQ in the germline V gene (reference sequence). Findings and caveats of the study: Greater diversity was suggested by Chao1 estimates for stem-like memory T cells than for precursor exhausted T cells. Unlike effector memory cells, stem-like memory and precursor exhausted T cells displayed similarly high diversity.

RNA came from duplicate vials of around 140,000 sorted CD8+ T cells per subset. Points on this clonotype: Its target is unknown.

The TCR sequence derives from a human donor in good health. The source material was CD8+ T cells from PBMCs. This rearrangement joins TRBV7-9 to TRBJ2-1; TCRdb indicates TRBD1, and absent DNA this call remains unverified. The CDR3 reads CASSPWETGKDEQFF.